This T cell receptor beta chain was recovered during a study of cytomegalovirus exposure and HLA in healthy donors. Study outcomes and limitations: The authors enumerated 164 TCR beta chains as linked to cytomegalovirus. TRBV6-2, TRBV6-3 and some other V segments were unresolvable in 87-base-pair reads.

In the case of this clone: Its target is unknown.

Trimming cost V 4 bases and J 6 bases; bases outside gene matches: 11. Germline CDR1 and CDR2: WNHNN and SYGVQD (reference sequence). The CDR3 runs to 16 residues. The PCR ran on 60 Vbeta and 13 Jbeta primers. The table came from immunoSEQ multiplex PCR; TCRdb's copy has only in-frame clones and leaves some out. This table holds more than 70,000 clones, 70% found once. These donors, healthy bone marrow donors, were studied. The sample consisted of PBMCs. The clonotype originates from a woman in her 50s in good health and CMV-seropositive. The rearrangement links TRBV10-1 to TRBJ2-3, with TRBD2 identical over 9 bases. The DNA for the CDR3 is TGCGCCAGCAGTGGACATAGCGGGGGCTTAGGGGATACGCAGTATTTT. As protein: CASSGHSGGLGDTQYF.